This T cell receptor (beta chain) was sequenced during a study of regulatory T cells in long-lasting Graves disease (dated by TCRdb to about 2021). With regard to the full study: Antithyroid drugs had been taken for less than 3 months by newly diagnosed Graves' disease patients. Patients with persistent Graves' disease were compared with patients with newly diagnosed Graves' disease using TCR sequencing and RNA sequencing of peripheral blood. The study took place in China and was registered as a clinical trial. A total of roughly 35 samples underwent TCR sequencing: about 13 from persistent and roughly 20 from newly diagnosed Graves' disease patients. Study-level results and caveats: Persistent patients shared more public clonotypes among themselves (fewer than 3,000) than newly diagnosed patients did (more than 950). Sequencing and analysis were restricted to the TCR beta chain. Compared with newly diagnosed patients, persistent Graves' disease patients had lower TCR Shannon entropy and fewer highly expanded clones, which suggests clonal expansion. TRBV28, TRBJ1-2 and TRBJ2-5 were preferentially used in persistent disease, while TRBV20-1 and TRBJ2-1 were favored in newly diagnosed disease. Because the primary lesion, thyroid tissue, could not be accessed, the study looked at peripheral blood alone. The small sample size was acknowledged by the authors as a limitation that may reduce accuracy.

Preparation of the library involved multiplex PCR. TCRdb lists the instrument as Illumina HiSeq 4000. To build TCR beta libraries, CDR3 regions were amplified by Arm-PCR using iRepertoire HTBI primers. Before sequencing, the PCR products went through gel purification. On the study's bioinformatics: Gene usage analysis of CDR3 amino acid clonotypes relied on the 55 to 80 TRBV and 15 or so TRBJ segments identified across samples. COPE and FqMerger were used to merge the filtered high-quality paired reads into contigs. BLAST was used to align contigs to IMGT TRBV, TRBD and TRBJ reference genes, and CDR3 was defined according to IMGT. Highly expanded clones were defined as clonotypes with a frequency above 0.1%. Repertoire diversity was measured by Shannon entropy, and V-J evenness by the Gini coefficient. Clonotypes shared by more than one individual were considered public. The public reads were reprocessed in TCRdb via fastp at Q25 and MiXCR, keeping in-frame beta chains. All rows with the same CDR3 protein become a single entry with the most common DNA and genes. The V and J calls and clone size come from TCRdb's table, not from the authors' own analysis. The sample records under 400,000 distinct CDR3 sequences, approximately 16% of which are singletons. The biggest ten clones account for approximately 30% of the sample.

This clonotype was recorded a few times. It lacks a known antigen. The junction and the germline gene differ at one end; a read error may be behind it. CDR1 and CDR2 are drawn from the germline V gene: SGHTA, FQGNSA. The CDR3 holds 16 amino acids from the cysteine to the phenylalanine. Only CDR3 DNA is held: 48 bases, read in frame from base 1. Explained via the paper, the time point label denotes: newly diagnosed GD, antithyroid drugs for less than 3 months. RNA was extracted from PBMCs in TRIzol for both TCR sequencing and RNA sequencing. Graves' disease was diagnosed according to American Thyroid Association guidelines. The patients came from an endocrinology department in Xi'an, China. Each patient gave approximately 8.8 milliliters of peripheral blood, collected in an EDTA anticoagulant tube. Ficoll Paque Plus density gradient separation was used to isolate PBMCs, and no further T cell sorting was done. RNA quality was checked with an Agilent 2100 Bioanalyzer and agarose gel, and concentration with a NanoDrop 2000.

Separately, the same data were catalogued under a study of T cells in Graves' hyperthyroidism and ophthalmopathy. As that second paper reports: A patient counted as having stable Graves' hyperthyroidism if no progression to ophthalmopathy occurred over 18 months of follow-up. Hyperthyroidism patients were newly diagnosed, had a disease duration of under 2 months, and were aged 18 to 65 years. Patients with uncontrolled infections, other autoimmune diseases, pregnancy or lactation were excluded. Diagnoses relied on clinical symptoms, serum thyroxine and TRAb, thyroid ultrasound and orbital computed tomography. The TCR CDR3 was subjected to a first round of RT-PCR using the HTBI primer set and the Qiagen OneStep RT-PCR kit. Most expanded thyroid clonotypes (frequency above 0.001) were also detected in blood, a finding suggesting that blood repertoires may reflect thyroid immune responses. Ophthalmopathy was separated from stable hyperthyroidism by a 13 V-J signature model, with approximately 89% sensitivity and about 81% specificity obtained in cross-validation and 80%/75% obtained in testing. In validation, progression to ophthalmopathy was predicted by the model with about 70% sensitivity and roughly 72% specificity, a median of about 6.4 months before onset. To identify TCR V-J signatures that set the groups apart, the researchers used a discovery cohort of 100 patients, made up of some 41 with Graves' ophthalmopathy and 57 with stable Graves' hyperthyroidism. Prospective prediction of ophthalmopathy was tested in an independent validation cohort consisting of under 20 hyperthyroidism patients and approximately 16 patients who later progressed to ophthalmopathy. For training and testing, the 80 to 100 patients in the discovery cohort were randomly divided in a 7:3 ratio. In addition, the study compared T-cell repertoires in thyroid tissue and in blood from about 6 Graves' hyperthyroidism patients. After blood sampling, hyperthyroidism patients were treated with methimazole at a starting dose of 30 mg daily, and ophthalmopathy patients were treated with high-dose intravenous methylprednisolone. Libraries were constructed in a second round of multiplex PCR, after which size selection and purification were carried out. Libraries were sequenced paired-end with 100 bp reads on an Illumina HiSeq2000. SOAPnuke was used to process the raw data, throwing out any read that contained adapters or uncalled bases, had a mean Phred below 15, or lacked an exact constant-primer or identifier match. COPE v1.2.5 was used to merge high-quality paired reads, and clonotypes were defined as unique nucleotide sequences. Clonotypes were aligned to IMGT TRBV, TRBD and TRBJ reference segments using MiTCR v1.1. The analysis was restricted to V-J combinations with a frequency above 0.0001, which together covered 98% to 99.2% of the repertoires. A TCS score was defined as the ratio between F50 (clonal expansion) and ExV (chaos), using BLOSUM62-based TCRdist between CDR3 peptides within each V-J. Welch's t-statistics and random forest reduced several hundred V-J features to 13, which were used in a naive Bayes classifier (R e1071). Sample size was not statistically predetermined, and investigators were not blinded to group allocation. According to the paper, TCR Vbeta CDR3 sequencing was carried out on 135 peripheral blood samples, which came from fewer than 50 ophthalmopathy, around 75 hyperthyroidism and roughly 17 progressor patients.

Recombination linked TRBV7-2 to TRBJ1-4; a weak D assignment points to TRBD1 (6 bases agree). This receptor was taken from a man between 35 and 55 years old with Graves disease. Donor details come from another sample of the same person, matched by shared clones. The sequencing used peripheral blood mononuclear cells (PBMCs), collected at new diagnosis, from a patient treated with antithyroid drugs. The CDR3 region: CASSNHRVGANEKPFF. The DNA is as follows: TGTGCCAGCAGCAACCACAGGGTGGGGGCTAATGAAAAACCGTTTTTT.